One and the same sample provided the 22 T cell receptor beta chains below, sequenced in a study of Graves' ophthalmopathy and Graves' hyperthyroidism. Amplification of the TCR beta CDR3 regions used RNA transcripts (as template). HTBI-primed RT-PCR formed the first round, and a multiplex PCR formed the second. TCRdb redid the calling of the multiplex PCR reads with MiXCR, one entry per CDR3 protein. This sample has around 1.1 million distinct CDR3 sequences, with roughly 35% found just once. What was sequenced was peripheral blood or thyroid tissue (not recorded which). All receptors come from an adult man with Graves' hyperthyroidism.

This clonotype was seen at least ten times. This sequence joins TRBV10-3 and TRBJ2-2; 9 positions agree with TRBD1. CDR1 is ENHRY and CDR2 is SYGVKD in the germline V gene. Losses at the gene ends were 7 bases for V and 6 bases for J; bases not matched to a gene: 9. This CDR3 spans 15 amino acids. CDR3 nucleotides: TGTGCCATCACCGGGGACAGGGACAACGCCGGGGAGCTGTTTTTT. The encoded protein is CAITGDRDNAGELFF.

This clonotype was detected a few times. V gene TRBV29-1 combines with J gene TRBJ1-1, with D unclear. Per the germline V gene, CDR1 is SQVTM and CDR2 is ANQGSEA. CDR3 length equals 13 residues. V was cut by 4 bases and J by 1 base, with 10 bases left in between. The CDR3 protein is CSVGSQKNTEAFF. For the CDR3, the DNA is TGCAGCGTTGGGTCACAGAAGAACACTGAAGCTTTCTTT. The full variable domain, in which reference TRBV29-1 and TRBJ1-1 provide the parts outside the CDR3, is SAVISQKPSRDICQRGTSLTIQCQVDSQVTMMFWYRQQPGQSLTLIATANQGSEATYESGFVIDKFPISRPNLTFSTLTVSNMSPEDSSIYLCSVGSQKNTEAFFGQGTRLTVV.

The V gene is TRBV10-3, the J gene TRBJ2-7; tentatively, D is TRBD1 (5 bases). The CDR3 totals 11 residues. V was clipped by 6 bases and J by 3 bases, with 6 bases between them. The V gene's germline CDR1 is ENHRY and CDR2 SYGVKD. The DNA of the CDR3 is TGTGCCATCAGAGGGGACTACGAGCAGTACTTC. This encodes CAIRGDYEQYF.

The chain is built from TRBV24-1 and TRBJ1-5; D possibly corresponds to TRBD1 (5 bases). V lost 0 bases and J 6 bases, leaving 11 bases between the germline ends. CDR3 length: 15 residues. Germline V gene sequence: CDR1 KGHDR, CDR2 SFDVKD. The CDR3 spells CATSDLPIGGQPQHF. The CDR3, as DNA: TGTGCCACCAGTGATTTGCCTATCGGGGGTCAGCCCCAGCATTTT.

Worth noting for this clonotype: Mismatch with germline at one junction end may stem from a read error. This chain links TRBV4-3 with TRBJ1-4; no clear D gene. The CDR3 is made up of 11 amino acids. CDR1 LGHNA and CDR2 YSLEER come from the germline V gene. This chain's CDR3 is CASSQEAGGLF. The DNA for the CDR3 is TGCGCCAGCAGCCAAGAAGCAGGAGGGCTTTTT.

This clonotype was observed many times. J is TRBJ1-3 and V is TRBV29-1; D call uncertain. Germline values: CDR1 SQVTM, CDR2 ANQGSEA. V dropped 5 bases and J dropped 3 bases, with 8 bases sitting between them. The CDR3 totals 12 residues. CDR3 nucleotide sequence: TGCAGCGTTTTAAGGGATGGAAACACCATATATTTT. Amino acids: CSVLRDGNTIYF. The variable domain in full, with the rest retrieved from reference TRBV29-1 and TRBJ1-3, is SAVISQKPSRDICQRGTSLTIQCQVDSQVTMMFWYRQQPGQSLTLIATANQGSEATYESGFVIDKFPISRPNLTFSTLTVSNMSPEDSSIYLCSVLRDGNTIYFGEGSWLTVV.

The rearrangement joins TRBV12-3 or TRBV12-4 to TRBJ1-3; D unresolved. The CDR3 sequence is 14 residues long. V lost 8 bases, J lost 1 base, and 12 bases lay in between. The DNA for the CDR3 is TGTGCCAGCCGAGACTCCAAATCTGGAAACACCATATATTTT. This gives the protein CASRDSKSGNTIYF.

This clonotype was picked up a small number of times. The chain joins TRBV7-2 to TRBJ2-2, with TRBD1 matching 12 bases. With 2 bases clipped from V and 1 base from J, the junction kept 5 bases outside the gene matches. The CDR3 is 18 residues long. CDR1 and CDR2 from the germline V gene are SGHTA and FQGNSA. CDR3 coding DNA: TGTGCCAGCAGCTTAATGGGACAGGGGGCTTTGAACACCGGGGAGCTGTTTTTT. Translated: CASSLMGQGALNTGELFF.

This clonotype was counted many times. The J gene is TRBJ2-7, the V gene TRBV25-1; possibly TRBD1 for D (6 bases). V was cut by 4 bases and J by 7 bases, with 14 bases left in between. CDR1 is MGHDK, CDR2 SYGVNS, per germline. This CDR3 comprises 13 residues. The CDR3 coding sequence is TGTGCCAGCAGTGCACCGGGACACAAAGAGCAGTACTTC. Its protein product is CASSAPGHKEQYF.

The gene calls are TRBV25-1 and TRBJ2-5; tentative D call: TRBD1 (5 bases). The CDR3 spans 15 residues. Germline-derived CDR1 and CDR2 are MGHDK and SYGVNS. V lost 3 bases and J lost 5, with 16 bases in between. The CDR3 sequence is CASSDRRTSWETQYF. The CDR3, as DNA: TGTGCCAGCAGTGACAGAAGGACAAGTTGGGAGACCCAGTACTTC.

With respect to this clonotype: Possible read error: a much larger clone is one base away. The chain carries TRBV7-2 and TRBJ1-1; no clear D gene. V shed 2 bases and J shed 9 bases, with 10 bases lying between them. This CDR3 spans 12 amino acids. Germline V gene data show CDR1 as SGHTA and CDR2 as FQGNSA. The DNA for the CDR3 is TGTGCCAGCAGCTTACGAAGACAACAAGCTTTCTTT. This sequence encodes CASSLRRQQAFF.

A remark on this clonotype: The CDR3 end shows no conserved phenylalanine or tryptophan, and so a read error is likely. V usage is TRBV29-1 and J usage is TRBJ1-2; D remains unclear. V was clipped by 4 bases and J by 3 bases, with 12 bases between them. Germline assignment: CDR1 SQVTM and CDR2 ANQGSEA. The CDR3 runs to 13 residues. The DNA for the CDR3 is TGCAGCGTTGCCTGGGGTTTGGACTATGGCTACACCCTC. Protein product: CSVAWGLDYGYTL.

Turning to this clonotype: With a much larger clone just one base away, this may be a read error. This chain joins TRBV2 and TRBJ1-4; 7 bases are shared with TRBD1. The CDR3 has 12 residues. Germline V gene data show CDR1 as SNHLY and CDR2 as FYNNEI. The CDR3 loop reads CASSEDRLKLVF. The CDR3 DNA follows: TGTGCCAGCAGTGAGGACAGGTTGAAACTGGTTTTT. Combining the CDR3 with reference TRBV2 and TRBJ1-4 gives the whole variable domain EPEVTQTPSHQVTQMGQEVILRCVPISNHLYFYWYRQILGQKVEFLVSFYNNEISEKSEIFDDQFSVERPDGSNFTLKIRSTKLEDSAMYFCASSEDRLKLVFGSGTQLSVL.

The chain recombines TRBV11-3 with TRBJ2-2; D ambiguous. CDR1 and CDR2 (germline): SGHNT, YENEEA. The CDR3 covers 13 residues. Trimming shortened V by 0 bases and J by 7 bases, and 6 bases separated the two germline ends. CDR3 in DNA: TGTGCCAGCAGCTTAGATCGAAGCGGGGAGCTGTTTTTT. This sequence encodes CASSLDRSGELFF.

In this sample, this clonotype turned up many times. The CDR3 DNA reads TGTGCCAGCACCTTGGACAGGACCTATAATTCACCCCTCCACTTT. It yields the protein CASTLDRTYNSPLHF. The chain is built from TRBV12-3 or TRBV12-4 and TRBJ1-6; 7 bases are a match to TRBD1. The CDR3 sequence is 15 residues long. Unmatched junction bases numbered 5, after V lost 7 bases and J lost 2 bases.

As regards this clonotype: Germline and junction disagree at one end, which may indicate a read error. The V and J genes are TRBV7-2 and TRBJ1-1; D unclear. The CDR3 extends over 12 amino acids. Germline CDR1 is SGHTA and CDR2 is FQGNSA. CDR3: CASSLAEFEALF. The CDR3 DNA reads TGTGCCAGCAGCTTAGCGGAGTTTGAAGCTCTCTTT. Supplemented by reference TRBV7-2 and TRBJ1-1, the full variable domain reads GAGVSQSPSNKVTEKGKDVELRCDPISGHTALYWYRQSLGQGLEFLIYFQGNSAPDKSGLPSDRFSAERTGGSVSTLTIQRTQQEDSAVYLCASSLAEFEALFGQGTRLTVV.

This clonotype was found a few times. The V call is TRBV7-2, the J call TRBJ1-2, with D hard to call. CDR3 length: 11 amino acids. CDR1 and CDR2 from the germline V gene are SGHTA and FQGNSA. Trimming removed 5 bases at V and 8 bases at J, with 9 bases between. Here the CDR3 DNA reads TGTGCCAGCAGCATAACATCAGGCTACACCTTC. Translating gives CASSITSGYTF. Full variable domain (missing parts from reference TRBV7-2 and TRBJ1-2): GAGVSQSPSNKVTEKGKDVELRCDPISGHTALYWYRQSLGQGLEFLIYFQGNSAPDKSGLPSDRFSAERTGGSVSTLTIQRTQQEDSAVYLCASSITSGYTFGSGTRLTVV.

This clonotype turned up a few times. The genes are TRBV11-2 and TRBJ1-1; possible D gene TRBD1, 6 bases. The CDR3 sequence is 14 residues long. Trimming pared 0 bases from V and 8 bases from J, leaving 13 bases between. Germline assignment: CDR1 SGHAT and CDR2 FQNNGV. As DNA, the CDR3 is TGTGCCAGCAGCTTAGAAGTGGACAGCAGCGAAGCTTTCTTT. Encoded protein: CASSLEVDSSEAFF. The complete variable domain, with remaining parts taken from reference TRBV11-2 and TRBJ1-1, reads EAGVAQSPRYKIIEKRQSVAFWCNPISGHATLYWYQQILGQGPKLLIQFQNNGVVDDSQLPKDRFSAERLKGVDSTLKIQPAKLEDSAVYLCASSLEVDSSEAFFGQGTRLTVV.

The CDR3 here is CAISFGAGQGEKLFF. CDR3 DNA: TGTGCCATCAGTTTTGGGGCGGGACAGGGGGAAAAACTGTTTTTT. This sequence joins TRBV10-3 and TRBJ1-4; 10 bases are shared with TRBD1. The V segment lost 5 bases and the J segment 8 bases; nucleotides outside the gene matches: 8. The CDR3 extends over 15 amino acids. The germline V gene has CDR1 ENHRY and CDR2 SYGVKD.

In its sample, this clonotype was seen a few times. This sequence joins TRBV5-6 and TRBJ1-5; TRBD1 agrees at 8 bases. From germline, CDR1 is SGHDT and CDR2 YYEEEE. V shed 1 base and J 0 bases; nucleotides not matched to a gene: 9. The CDR3 loop spans 18 amino acids. The CDR3 region has the DNA TGTGCCAGCAGCTTGTCGAGGCAGGGGGCCCATAGCAATCAGCCCCAGCATTTT. This encodes CASSLSRQGAHSNQPQHF.

This chain joins TRBV2 and TRBJ1-5; the match to TRBD1 covers 7 bases. The trim removed 6 bases at V and 3 bases at J, leaving 11 bases unmatched. Germline lookup yields CDR1 SNHLY and CDR2 FYNNEI. The CDR3 has 16 amino acids. The CDR3 DNA sequence: TGTGCCAGCAGGAGGAGCGGGACAGTGAACAATCAGCCCCAGCATTTT. Its translation is CASRRSGTVNNQPQHF.

This sequence joins TRBV2 and TRBJ2-5; D may be TRBD1 (6 bases). This CDR3 spans 15 amino acids. Between the trimmed V and J ends, which lost 10 bases and 7 bases, there was a span of 25 bases. Germline V lookup: CDR1 SNHLY, CDR2 FYNNEI. CDR3 sequence reads: CATSKDSILLGTQYF. The CDR3, as DNA: TGTGCCACCAGCAAGGACAGCATACTTCTGGGGACCCAGTACTTC.